This T cell receptor beta chain was recovered during a study of T cells after yellow fever vaccination. MiXCR, run by TCRdb on the 5' RACE reads, gives a single entry per CDR3 protein. Here the sample spans hundreds of thousands of distinct CDR3 sequences, around 13% being singletons. This clonotype has just a few counts. The sample was CD4+ T cells sorted from PBMCs, taken 15 days after the yellow fever booster vaccination. This TCR was recovered from a man younger than 35 who received the YFV17D yellow fever vaccine.

CDR3 protein: CASSVAPLGQVPPSSYNSPLHF. CDR3 sequence (DNA): TGTGCCAGCAGCGTAGCTCCACTTGGACAGGTTCCGCCGAGCTCCTATAATTCACCCCTCCACTTT. The J gene is TRBJ1-6, the V gene TRBV9; 7 bases align to TRBD1. This CDR3 comprises 22 residues. Germline-derived CDR1 and CDR2 are SGDLS and YYNGEE. V was clipped by 0 bases and J by 0 bases; unmatched bases: 18.